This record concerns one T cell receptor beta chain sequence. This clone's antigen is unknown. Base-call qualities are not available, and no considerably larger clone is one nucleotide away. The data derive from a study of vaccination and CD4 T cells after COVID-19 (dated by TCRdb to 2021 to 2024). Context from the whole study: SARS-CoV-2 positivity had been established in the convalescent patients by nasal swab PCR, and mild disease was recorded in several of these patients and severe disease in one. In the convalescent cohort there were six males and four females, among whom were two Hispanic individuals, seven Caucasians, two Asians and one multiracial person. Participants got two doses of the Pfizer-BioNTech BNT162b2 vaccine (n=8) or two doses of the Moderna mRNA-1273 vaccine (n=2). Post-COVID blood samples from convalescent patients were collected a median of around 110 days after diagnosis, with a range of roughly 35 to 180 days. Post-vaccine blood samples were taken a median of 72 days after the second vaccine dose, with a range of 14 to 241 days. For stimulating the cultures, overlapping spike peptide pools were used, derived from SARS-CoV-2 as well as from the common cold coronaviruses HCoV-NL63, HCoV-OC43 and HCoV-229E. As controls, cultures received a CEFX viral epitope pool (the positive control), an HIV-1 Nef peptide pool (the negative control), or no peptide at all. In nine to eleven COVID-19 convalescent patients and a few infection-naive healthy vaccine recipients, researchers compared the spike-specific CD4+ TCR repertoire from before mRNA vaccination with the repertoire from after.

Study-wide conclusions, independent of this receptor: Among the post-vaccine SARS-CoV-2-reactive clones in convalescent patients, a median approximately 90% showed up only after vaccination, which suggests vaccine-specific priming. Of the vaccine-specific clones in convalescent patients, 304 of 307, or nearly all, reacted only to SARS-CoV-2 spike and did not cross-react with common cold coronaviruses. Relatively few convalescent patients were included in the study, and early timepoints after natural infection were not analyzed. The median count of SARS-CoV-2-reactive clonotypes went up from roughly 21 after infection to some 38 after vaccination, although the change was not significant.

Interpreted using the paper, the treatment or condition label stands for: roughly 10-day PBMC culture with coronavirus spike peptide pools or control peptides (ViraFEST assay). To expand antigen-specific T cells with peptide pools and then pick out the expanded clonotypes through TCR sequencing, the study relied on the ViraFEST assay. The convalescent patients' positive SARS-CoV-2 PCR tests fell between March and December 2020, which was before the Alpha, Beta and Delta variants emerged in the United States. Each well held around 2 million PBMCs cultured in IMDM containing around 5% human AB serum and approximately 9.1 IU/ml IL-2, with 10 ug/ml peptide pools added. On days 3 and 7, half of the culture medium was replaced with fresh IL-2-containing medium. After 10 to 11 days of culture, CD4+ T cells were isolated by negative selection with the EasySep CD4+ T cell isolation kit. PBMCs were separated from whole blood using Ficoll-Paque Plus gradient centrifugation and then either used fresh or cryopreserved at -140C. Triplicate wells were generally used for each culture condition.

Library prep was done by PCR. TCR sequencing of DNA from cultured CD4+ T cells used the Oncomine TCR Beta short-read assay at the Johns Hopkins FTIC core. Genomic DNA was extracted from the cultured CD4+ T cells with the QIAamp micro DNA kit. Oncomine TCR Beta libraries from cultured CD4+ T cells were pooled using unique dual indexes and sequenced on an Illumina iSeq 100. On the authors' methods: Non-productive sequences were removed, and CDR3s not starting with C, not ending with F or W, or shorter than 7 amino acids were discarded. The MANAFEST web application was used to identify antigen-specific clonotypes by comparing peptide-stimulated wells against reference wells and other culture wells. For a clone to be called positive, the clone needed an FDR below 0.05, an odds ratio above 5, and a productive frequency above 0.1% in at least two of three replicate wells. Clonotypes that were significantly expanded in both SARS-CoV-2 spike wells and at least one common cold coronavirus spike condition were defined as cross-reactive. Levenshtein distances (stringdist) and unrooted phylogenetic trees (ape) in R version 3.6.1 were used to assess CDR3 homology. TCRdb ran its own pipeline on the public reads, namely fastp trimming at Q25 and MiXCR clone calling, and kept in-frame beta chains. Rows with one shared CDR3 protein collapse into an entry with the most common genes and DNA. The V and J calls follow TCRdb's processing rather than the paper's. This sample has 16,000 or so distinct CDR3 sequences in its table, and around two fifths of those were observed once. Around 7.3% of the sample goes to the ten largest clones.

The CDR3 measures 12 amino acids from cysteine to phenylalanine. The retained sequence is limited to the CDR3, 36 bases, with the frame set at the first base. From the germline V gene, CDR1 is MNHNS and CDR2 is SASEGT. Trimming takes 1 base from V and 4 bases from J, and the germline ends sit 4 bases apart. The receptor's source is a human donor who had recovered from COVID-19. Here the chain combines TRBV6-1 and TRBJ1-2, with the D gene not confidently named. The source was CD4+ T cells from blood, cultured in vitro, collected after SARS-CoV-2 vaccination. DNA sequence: TGTGCCAGCAGTGAAGACACCTATGGCTACACCTTC. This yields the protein CASSEDTYGYTF.